These 29 T cell receptor beta chains share one sample of origin, sequenced in a study of blood T cell repertoires in COVID-19 (TCRdb year 2020). Receptor libraries were prepared by the immunoSEQ multiplex PCR assay. The table comes from immuneACCESS by way of TCRdb, which keeps in-frame sequences with V and J called. Part of the clones is missing from these tables; in studies checked, under half for an unresolved V gene and the rest for unknown reasons. The sample table records 270,000 or so clones; approximately 86% of these occur just once. In total, the top ten clones hold approximately 3.1% of the sample. Sequencing used peripheral blood. The source is a woman aged 18-29 years with acute or convalescent COVID-19.

The chain combines TRBV4-3 with TRBJ2-3, with 8 positions matching TRBD2. This CDR3 is 15 amino acids long. Trimming took 0 bases from V and 5 from J; bases not matched to a gene: 4. Germline V gene lookup returns CDR1 LGHNA and CDR2 YSLEER. DNA for the CDR3: TGCGCCAGCAGCCAAGATACCCTAGCGGGAGATACGCAGTATTTT. Encoded protein: CASSQDTLAGDTQYF.

The CDR3 here is CASSRGTGIDNSPLHF. CDR3 in DNA: TGTGCCAGCTCCCGAGGGACAGGGATTGACAATTCACCCCTCCACTTT. This chain uses TRBV18 with TRBJ1-6; the match to TRBD1 covers 9 bases. V was clipped by 6 bases and J by 7 bases; unmatched bases: 10. The CDR3 length is 16 residues. The germline CDR1 and CDR2 sequences are KGHSH and LQKENI.

This clone showed up many times. This chain connects TRBV7-2 to TRBJ1-1; possibly TRBD1 for D (6 bases). Germline V gene sequence: CDR1 SGHTA, CDR2 FQGNSA. The CDR3 has 16 amino acids. V was cut by 0 bases and J by 1 base, with 12 bases left in between. The CDR3 protein is CASSLAWGQGNTEAFF. CDR3 bases: TGTGCCAGCAGCTTAGCTTGGGGGCAGGGGAACACTGAAGCTTTCTTT.

This clone was seen once. The CDR3: CASSSTNNYEQYF. The CDR3 coding sequence is TGTGCCAGCAGCTCCACTAACAACTACGAGCAGTACTTC. The genes are TRBV7-9 and TRBJ2-7; D uncertain. From germline, CDR1 is SEHNR and CDR2 FQNEAQ (reference sequence). This CDR3 contains 13 residues. V was pared by 4 bases and J by 3 bases, with 10 bases between.

The CDR3 DNA sequence: TGTGCCAGTAGTACCCTTGGACAGAAACCCTACAATGAGCAGTTCTTC. This gives the protein CASSTLGQKPYNEQFF. This chain uses TRBV19 with TRBJ2-1, with D perhaps TRBD1 (6 bases). CDR3 size: 16 residues. Germline CDR1 reads LNHDA; CDR2 reads SQIVND (reference sequence). Trimming stripped 4 bases from V and 2 bases from J, with 15 bases between.

This clone occurred a few times. The V call is TRBV7-9, the J call TRBJ2-1; TRBD2 matches 10 bases. Germline-derived CDR1 and CDR2 are SEHNR and FQNEAQ (reference sequence). V lost 3 bases and J lost 8; bases outside the gene matches: 7. This CDR3 has 15 residues. The CDR3 DNA sequence: TGTGCCAGCAGCTTTGGGCTAGCGGGAGTGGATGAGCAGTTCTTC. This gives the protein CASSFGLAGVDEQFF. Using reference TRBV7-9 and TRBJ2-1 for the parts outside the CDR3, the full variable domain is DTGVSQNPRHKITKRGQNVTFRCDPISEHNRLYWYRQTLGQGPEFLTYFQNEAQLEKSRLLSDRFSAERPKGSFSTLEIQRTEQGDSAMYLCASSFGLAGVDEQFFGPGTRLTVL.

The V gene is TRBV15, the J gene TRBJ2-7, with TRBD2 as a possible D gene (7 bases). V was clipped by 3 bases and J by 5 bases, with 14 bases between them. CDR1 LNHNV and CDR2 YYDKDF come from the germline V gene (reference sequence). The CDR3 has 14 residues. The CDR3 region is CATSRGGANHEQYF. As DNA, the CDR3 is TGTGCCACCAGCAGGGGGGGGGCAAACCACGAGCAGTACTTC.

The rearrangement uses TRBV28 and TRBJ2-7; tentative D call: TRBD1 (5 bases). The CDR3 spans 14 residues. The germline V and J ends were trimmed by 2 bases and 5 bases, with 13 bases remaining between them. The germline gives CDR1 MDHEN, CDR2 SYDVKM. Here the CDR3 DNA reads TGTGCCAGCAGTTTAAAGTACAGGTTGGACGAGCAGTACTTC. Translation gives CASSLKYRLDEQYF.

The chain is built from TRBV11-3 and TRBJ1-1, with no clear D. The CDR3 has 13 amino acids. Germline-derived CDR1 and CDR2 are SGHNT and YENEEA. Between the trimmed V and J ends, which lost 6 bases and 0 bases, there was a span of 8 bases. CDR3 nucleotide sequence: TGTGCCAGCAGAAACAGTGTGAACACTGAAGCTTTCTTT. Translation: CASRNSVNTEAFF.

This sequence joins TRBV6-5 and TRBJ1-1; maybe TRBD1 (6 bases). V lost 0 bases and J 5 bases, leaving 13 bases between the germline ends. CDR1 and CDR2 (germline): MNHEY, SVGAGI. The CDR3 totals 15 residues. DNA of the CDR3: TGTGCCAGCAGTTACTCGCGCAGGGGCGAGACTGAAGCTTTCTTT. This gives the protein CASSYSRRGETEAFF.

V and J are TRBV5-4 and TRBJ2-5; 7 nucleotides match TRBD2. The CDR3 runs 15 residues. Germline V gene sequence: CDR1 SGHNT, CDR2 YYREEE (reference sequence). V shed 4 bases and J 4 bases; nucleotides not matched to a gene: 10. Here the CDR3 reads CASSLGGGRAETQYF. The CDR3 DNA is TGTGCCAGCAGCCTGGGGGGAGGGCGGGCAGAGACCCAGTACTTC.

The genes are TRBV3-1 (or the pseudogene TRBV3-2) and TRBJ1-3; unclear D gene. This CDR3 has 15 amino acids. Trimming removed 0 bases from V and 8 bases from J, with 14 bases in between. Per germline, CDR1 LGHDT and CDR2 YNNKEL (reference sequence). CDR3 in amino acids: CASSQDAGLGYTIYF. The CDR3 nucleotides read TGTGCCAGCAGCCAAGACGCGGGTTTGGGCTACACCATATATTTT.

This chain joins TRBV27 and TRBJ2-7; D ambiguous. CDR3 length: 14 amino acids. Germline CDR1 and CDR2: MNHEY and SMNVEV (reference sequence). Between the trimmed V and J ends, which lost 0 bases and 2 bases, there was a span of 8 bases. This CDR3 is CASSLSGAPYEQYF. The CDR3 coding sequence is TGTGCCAGCAGTTTATCTGGAGCCCCCTACGAGCAGTACTTC.

This sequence joins TRBV29-1 and TRBJ1-1, with TRBD1 as a possible D gene (5 bases). Germline-derived CDR1 and CDR2 are SQVTM and ANQGSEA. The length of the CDR3 is 15 residues. With 3 bases removed from V and 1 base from J, the gap between germline ends came to 15 bases. CDR3 region: CSVEGSGGKNTEAFF. CDR3 sequence (DNA): TGCAGCGTTGAGGGGTCCGGGGGGAAGAACACTGAAGCTTTCTTT.

The V call is TRBV21-1, the J call TRBJ1-1; the table gives TRBD1 as D, unverified against the DNA. TRBV21-1 is a listed pseudogene. The CDR3 runs 14 residues. DNA for the CDR3: TGTGCCAGCAGCGCACGGACAGGGTCCACTGAAGCTTTCTTT. This sequence encodes CASSARTGSTEAFF.

This clone has more than one count but fewer than ten. CDR3 coding DNA: TGTGCCAGCAGTGACCGGGACAGGGCGTCTAACTATGGCTACACCTTC. Translating gives CASSDRDRASNYGYTF. This chain connects TRBV6-1 to TRBJ1-2; 9 bases agree with TRBD1. The CDR3 covers 16 residues. Germline CDR1 is MNHNS and CDR2 is SASEGT. Trimming removed 3 bases from V and 0 bases from J; junction bases left unmatched: 5.

The gene calls are TRBV19 and TRBJ2-2; D possibly corresponds to TRBD1 (6 bases). The CDR3 is 15 amino acids. The V end lost 7 bases, the J end lost 3 bases, and 15 bases lay between the germline ends. Germline CDR1 is LNHDA and CDR2 is SQIVND (reference sequence). The CDR3: CASIGTGHYTGELFF. The CDR3 bases are TGTGCCAGTATAGGAACGGGACACTACACCGGGGAGCTGTTTTTT.

The rearrangement uses TRBV30 and TRBJ2-7, with TRBD1 as a possible D gene (5 bases). Per the germline V gene, CDR1 is GTSNPN and CDR2 is SVGIG (reference sequence). V dropped 2 bases and J dropped 0 bases, with 17 bases sitting between them. The CDR3 is made up of 16 amino acids. The CDR3 DNA is TGTGCCTGGAGTATATTTGGTCAGGGAAGCTCCTACGAGCAGTACTTC. Amino acids: CAWSIFGQGSSYEQYF.

V and J are TRBV30 and TRBJ1-1, with 7 bases lining up with TRBD1. The CDR3 has 17 amino acids. V gave up 4 bases and J gave up 1 base; unmatched junction bases: 15. CDR1 GTSNPN and CDR2 SVGIG come from the germline V gene (reference sequence). The CDR3 coding sequence is TGTGCCTGGATTAATTCTTTATGGGACAGCCCGAACACTGAAGCTTTCTTT. Protein: CAWINSLWDSPNTEAFF.

This clone occurred once. The rearrangement uses TRBV7-6 and TRBJ1-1; no reliable D call. Deletions cut 6 bases from V and 4 bases from J, with 12 bases between. CDR1 and CDR2 (germline): SGHVS, FNYEAQ. The CDR3 has 13 amino acids. The CDR3: CASSRFFGTEAFF. DNA for the CDR3: TGTGCCAGCAGTAGATTTTTCGGCACTGAAGCTTTCTTT.

This clone appeared once. The rearrangement links TRBV19 to TRBJ2-1; the D gene is possibly TRBD2 (5 bases). The CDR3 is 16 amino acids. Germline V gene data show CDR1 as LNHDA and CDR2 as SQIVND (reference sequence). V lost 0 bases and J lost 2, with 11 bases in between. The CDR3 is CASSIDLGGPYNEQFF. The CDR3 DNA sequence: TGTGCCAGTAGTATAGATCTAGGAGGACCCTACAATGAGCAGTTCTTC.

The chain joins TRBV6-4 to TRBJ2-1; D ambiguous. CDR3 length: 15 amino acids. V lost 7 bases, J lost 7 bases, and 20 bases lay in between. Germline CDR1 is MRHNA and CDR2 is SNTAGT. CDR3 sequence: CASTRDFGVSNEQFF. In DNA form, the CDR3 reads TGTGCCAGCACCCGAGACTTCGGAGTTTCGAATGAGCAGTTCTTC.

The CDR3 spells CASSLYPEHTDTQYF. As DNA, the CDR3 is TGCGCCAGCAGCTTGTACCCAGAACACACAGATACGCAGTATTTT. The gene calls are TRBV5-1 and TRBJ2-3; D remains ambiguous. CDR1 is SGHRS and CDR2 is YFSETQ in the germline V gene. CDR3 length: 15 residues. Trimming took off 1 base at V and 2 bases at J, with 11 bases between the two ends.

V usage is TRBV19 and J usage is TRBJ2-2; D gene unclear. This CDR3 has 15 amino acids. Germline CDR1 and CDR2: LNHDA and SQIVND (reference sequence). V was clipped by 0 bases and J by 1 base, with 6 bases between them. The CDR3 reads CASSIDRRNTGELFF. Here the CDR3 DNA reads TGTGCCAGTAGTATAGATCGTCGGAACACCGGGGAGCTGTTTTTT.

This chain joins TRBV29-1 and TRBJ2-1; 8 nucleotides align to TRBD1. Germline loops: CDR1 SQVTM, CDR2 ANQGSEA. V was clipped by 1 base and J by 2 bases; unmatched bases: 13. The CDR3 runs to 18 residues. CDR3 nucleotides: TGCAGCGTTGAAGCGCCTATGGGTGGACAGGGTCCCTACAATGAGCAGTTCTTC. This sequence encodes CSVEAPMGGQGPYNEQFF.

V and J are TRBV6-5 and TRBJ2-7; weak D call: TRBD2 (5 bases). V was cut by 2 bases and J by 5 bases, with 16 bases left in between. In germline, CDR1 is MNHEY, CDR2 SVGAGI. The CDR3 runs to 15 residues. The chain's CDR3 is CASSYRTARGDEQYF. Written as DNA, the CDR3 is TGTGCCAGCAGTTACCGTACAGCCCGGGGTGACGAGCAGTACTTC.

A single count supports this clone. This chain uses TRBV27 with TRBJ1-1; tentatively, D is TRBD1 (5 bases). This CDR3 spans 15 amino acids. Germline CDR1 is MNHEY and CDR2 is SMNVEV (reference sequence). V was shortened by 6 bases and J by 0 bases, with 14 bases between the two germline ends. CDR3 loop: CASRAGRTMNTEAFF. Written as DNA, the CDR3 is TGTGCCAGCAGAGCGGGACGTACCATGAACACTGAAGCTTTCTTT.

The chain has TRBV11-3 and TRBJ2-3; D possibly corresponds to TRBD2 (6 bases). The CDR3 totals 13 residues. Between the trimmed V and J ends, which lost 5 bases and 4 bases, there was a span of 10 bases. Looked up from germline, CDR1 is SGHNT and CDR2 is YENEEA. In DNA, the CDR3 is TGTGCCAGCAGCCCAGGAGGGCCAGATACGCAGTATTTT. Its protein product is CASSPGGPDTQYF.

V gene TRBV4-3 combines with J gene TRBJ2-7; a weak D match, TRBD2 (7 bases). CDR1 and CDR2 (germline): LGHNA, YSLEER. V lost 2 bases and J 2 bases, leaving 10 bases between the germline ends. This CDR3 is built from 14 residues. This chain's CDR3 is CASSQTGGPYEQYF. The CDR3 nucleotides read TGCGCCAGCAGCCAAACGGGGGGCCCCTACGAGCAGTACTTC.